A selection of T cell receptor beta chains follows, all from one sample in a study of cytomegalovirus exposure and HLA in healthy donors. The data were produced by immunoSEQ multiplex PCR, yet TCRdb's version contains in-frame clones alone and is incomplete. The sample records 150,000 to 200,000 clones, approximately 78% being singletons. The sample comprised PBMCs. The receptor set was obtained from a woman aged 25-40 years in good health and CMV-seropositive. Each CDR3 is given with its conserved first and last residue. The D gene is left open where the match is weak. Only part of the rows carry a size: once, few, many, or a class if the clone is expanded.

j_call	d_call	v_call	clone_size	cdr3_aa
TRBJ2-1	NA	TRBV28	NA	CASTLGDEQFF
TRBJ1-2	TRBD1	TRBV5-1	NA	CASTRDRHLYGYTF
TRBJ1-4	NA	TRBV6-1	NA	CASSEGTQPEKLFF
TRBJ2-2	NA	TRBV28	NA	CASSLFVAVPNTGELFF
TRBJ2-3	NA	TRBV6-1	NA	CASSRTVLTDTQYF
TRBJ1-2	NA	TRBV12-5	NA	CASGLVLGDSNYGYTF
TRBJ1-3	NA	TRBV7-9	NA	CASSLAAQNSGNTIYF
TRBJ1-2	NA	TRBV30	NA	CAWSVFQGNYGYTF
TRBJ2-7	NA	TRBV7-9	NA	CASSLGLGGYEQYF
TRBJ2-7	TRBD1	TRBV6-6	NA	CASSYGNAGGAEEQYF
TRBJ2-7	NA	TRBV18	NA	CASSPKNRDTDYEQYF
TRBJ1-4	NA	TRBV4-1	NA	CASSQDLRRATNEKLFF
TRBJ2-1	TRBD2	TRBV13	NA	CASSWGGRDTYNEQFF
TRBJ2-3	TRBD1	TRBV13	NA	CASSSGQGKLDTQYF
TRBJ2-4	NA	TRBV27	once	CASFSSKNIQYF
TRBJ2-3	TRBD1	TRBV5-1	NA	CASSTSTGSTDTQYF